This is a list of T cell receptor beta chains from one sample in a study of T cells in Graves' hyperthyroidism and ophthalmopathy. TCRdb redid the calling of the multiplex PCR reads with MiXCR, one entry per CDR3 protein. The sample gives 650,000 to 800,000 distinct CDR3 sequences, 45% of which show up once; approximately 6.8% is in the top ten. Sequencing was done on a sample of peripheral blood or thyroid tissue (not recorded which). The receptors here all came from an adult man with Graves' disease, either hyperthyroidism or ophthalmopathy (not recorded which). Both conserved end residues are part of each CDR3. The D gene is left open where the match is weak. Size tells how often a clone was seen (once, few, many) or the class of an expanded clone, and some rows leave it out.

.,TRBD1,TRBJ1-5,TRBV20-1,CSARGRGQGQPQHF,TGCAGTGCTAGGGGCAGGGGGCAAGGGCAGCCCCAGCATTTT
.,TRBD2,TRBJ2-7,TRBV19,CASSLVAGALYEQYF,TGTGCCAGTAGTCTGGTAGCGGGAGCCCTATACGAGCAGTACTTC
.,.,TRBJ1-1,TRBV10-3,CATSGNLNTEAFF,TGTGCCACTAGCGGGAACCTGAACACTGAAGCTTTCTTT
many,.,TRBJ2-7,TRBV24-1,CATSGTDYEQYF,TGTGCCACCAGTGGGACAGACTACGAGCAGTACTTC
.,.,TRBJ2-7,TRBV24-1,CATSPGTPGLYEQYF,TGTGCCACCAGCCCTGGGACACCAGGTCTTTACGAGCAGTACTTC
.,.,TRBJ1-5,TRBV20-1,CSASESSRGLNQPQHF,TGCAGTGCTAGTGAGTCATCAAGGGGATTAAATCAGCCCCAGCATTTT
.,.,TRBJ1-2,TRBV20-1,CSAQKPGSNYGYTF,TGCAGTGCTCAGAAACCGGGATCAAACTATGGCTACACCTTC
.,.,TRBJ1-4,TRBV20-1,CSARDLVLATNEKLFF,TGCAGTGCTAGAGATTTGGTTTTGGCAACTAATGAAAAACTGTTTTTT
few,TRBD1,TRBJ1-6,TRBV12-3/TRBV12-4,CASSPTGTVPSPLHF,TGTGCCAGCAGTCCGACCGGGACAGTTCCTTCACCCCTCCACTTT
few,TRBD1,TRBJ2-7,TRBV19,CASSILGAGQGTHEQYF,TGTGCCAGTAGTATTCTTGGGGCTGGACAGGGGACCCACGAGCAGTACTTC
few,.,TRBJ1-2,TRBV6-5,CASSDGYTF,TGTGCCAGCAGTGACGGCTACACCTTC
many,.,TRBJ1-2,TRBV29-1,CSVEGQHGYTF,TGCAGCGTTGAAGGGCAGCATGGCTACACCTTC
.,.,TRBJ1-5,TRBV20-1,CSAVSGNQPQHF,TGCAGTGCTGTTTCTGGCAATCAGCCCCAGCATTTT
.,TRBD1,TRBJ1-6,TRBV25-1,CASSESRTGGAPSPLHF,TGTGCCAGCAGTGAATCCCGGACAGGGGGCGCGCCTTCACCCCTCCACTTT
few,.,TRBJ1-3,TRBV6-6,CASSPSGLDSGNTIYF,TGTGCCAGCAGTCCGAGTGGTCTGGACTCTGGAAACACCATATATTTT
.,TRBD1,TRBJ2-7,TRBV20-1,CSASRGGQGPTAFYEQYF,TGCAGTGCTAGCCGCGGGGGACAGGGACCGACCGCCTTCTACGAGCAGTACTTC
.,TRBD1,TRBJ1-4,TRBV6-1,CASQGDEKLFF,TGTGCCAGCCAGGGGGACGAAAAACTGTTTTTT
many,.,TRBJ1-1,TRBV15,CATSSRENTEAFF,TGTGCCACCAGCAGTAGGGAGAACACTGAAGCTTTCTTT
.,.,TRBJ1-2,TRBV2,CASVERGLYGYTF,TGTGCCAGCGTTGAAAGAGGGCTATATGGCTACACCTTC
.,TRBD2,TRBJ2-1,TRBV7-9,CASSLRAWASGMSSYNEQFF,TGTGCCAGCAGCTTAAGGGCGTGGGCTAGCGGGATGAGCTCCTACAATGAGCAGTTCTTC
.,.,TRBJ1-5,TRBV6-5,CASSHGTESNQPQHF,TGTGCCAGCAGTCACGGGACGGAGTCGAATCAGCCCCAGCATTTT
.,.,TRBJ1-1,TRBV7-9,CASATGAGAFF,TGTGCCAGTGCGACGGGGGCAGGGGCTTTCTTT
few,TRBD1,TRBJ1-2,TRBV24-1,CATSTGGNYGYTF,TGTGCCACCAGCACAGGGGGCAACTATGGCTACACCTTC
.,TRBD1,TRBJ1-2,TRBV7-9,CASSPGLDRVGYGYTF,TGTGCCAGCAGCCCAGGATTGGACAGGGTCGGCTATGGCTACACCTTC
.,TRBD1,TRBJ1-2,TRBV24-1,CASSVRDRVTSGYTF,TGTGCCAGCAGCGTCCGGGACAGGGTTACTTCTGGCTACACCTTC
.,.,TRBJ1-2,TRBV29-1,CSVEVGRPNYGYTF,TGCAGCGTTGAGGTTGGCAGGCCTAACTATGGCTACACCTTC